This TCR beta chain was obtained from a study of PD-1 blockade in classical Hodgkin lymphoma. The CDR3 is 16 amino acids. Trimming cost V 0 bases and J 11 bases; bases outside gene matches: 13. Germline V CDR1 and CDR2: SGDLS, YYNGEE. Sequencing was performed with immunoSEQ multiplex PCR; in TCRdb, only in-frame clones are kept and a portion is missing. This table holds 20,000 to 25,000 clones, under 95% found once. Remarks on this clone: Antigen: not known.

Findings and limits, study-wide: Baseline TCR diversity was reportedly lower in newly diagnosed patients than healthy donors. Possible causes of repertoire differences, disease activity or prior therapy, remain undefined.

Time point reported: newly diagnosed, previously untreated cHL patient sample. By magnetic negative selection, CD4+ T cells were purified from thawed PBMCs. PBMCs from untreated, newly diagnosed classical Hodgkin lymphoma were comparison samples. The gene calls are TRBV9 and TRBJ2-3; 9 positions match TRBD2. Sequencing used CD4+ T cells from blood. The receptor was isolated from a human donor with classical Hodgkin lymphoma. The CDR3 region has the DNA TGTGCCAGCAGCGTAGAACCAGCGGGGGGCCCCGGAGGGCAGTATTTT. Translated, it gives CASSVEPAGGPGGQYF.